This T cell receptor beta chain was sequenced during a study of CD8 T cells in Susac syndrome (dated by TCRdb to the late 2010s). A note on the overall study: Whether CD8+ T cell activation and differentiation in Susac syndrome was antigen driven was tested using repertoire sequencing. CD8+ T cell repertoire clonality was compared between about a dozen healthy donors, approximately 14 Susac syndrome patients and around 16 multiple sclerosis patients.

On this clonotype itself: The clone's antigen remains unknown. Base quality data are lacking; no much larger clone is found one base away.

Peripheral blood CD8+ and CD4+ T cells from healthy donors, Susac syndrome patients and multiple sclerosis patients were profiled by high-throughput TCR beta sequencing. Healthy donors were age- and sex-matched controls. CD8+ TEMRA cells were enriched by FACS, while bulk CD8+ and CD4+ T cells were purified by magnetic negative isolation. Blood was drawn into EDTA tubes, processed within 24 hours, and PBMCs were isolated by density gradient centrifugation. PBMCs intended for TCR sequencing were cryopreserved in liquid nitrogen and thawed later in a water bath at 37 degrees C. The sorted or isolated CD4+, CD8+ and CD8+ TEMRA cells had a purity of 90% or higher. On the study overall, not on this receptor specifically: The number of individuals in the TCR sequencing and HLA analysis was recognized as being relatively small.

RNA was extracted with the RNeasy kit and about 0.5 to 1 ug was reverse transcribed using random hexamers. The immunoSEQ multiplex PCR assay, covering 54 Vbeta and 13 Jbeta segments, was used to amplify TCR beta CDR3 regions. PCR amplification bias was corrected using a synthetic template baseline for primer optimization and computational correction. For the original study's pipeline: Only productive sequences were kept, with reads annotated to V, D and J genes according to IMGT and analyzed in immunoSEQ Analyzer. To calculate clonality, Shannon entropy was normalized by log2 of the number of productive unique sequences and then subtracted from one. For each patient and control, public and private clones were evaluated among the 100 most prevalent clones. Clones were defined as Susac-specific if absent from the healthy and MS cohorts, from 1052 published viral clones and from other ImmuneACCESS disease sequences. TCRdb trimmed the raw reads at Q25, called clones with MiXCR and kept productive beta chains. Entries are consolidated by CDR3 protein sequence, retaining the most common genes and DNA. V and J calls and clone size were set by TCRdb, not the authors. In all, the sample holds around 46,000 distinct CDR3 sequences, and nearly 95% of those were seen once. Around 0.4% of the sample belongs to the ten largest clones.

The CDR3 spans 14 residues, from the cysteine through the phenylalanine. The read is trimmed to its CDR3 DNA, 42 bases read in frame from base 1. V gives up 6 bases and J gives up 1 base, and the segment between their germline ends measures 13 bases. Via the germline V gene (reference sequence), CDR1 is LGHDT and CDR2 YNNKEL. The sequence came from a human donor in good health. The chain is encoded by TRBV3-1 joined to TRBJ2-7; the D segment could be TRBD1, given 7 matching bases. Material for sequencing was CD8+ T cells from PBMCs. The DNA sequence is as follows: TGTGCCAGCAGTCGGGGGACAGCTTCCTACGAGCAGTACTTC. Translation gives CASSRGTASYEQYF.